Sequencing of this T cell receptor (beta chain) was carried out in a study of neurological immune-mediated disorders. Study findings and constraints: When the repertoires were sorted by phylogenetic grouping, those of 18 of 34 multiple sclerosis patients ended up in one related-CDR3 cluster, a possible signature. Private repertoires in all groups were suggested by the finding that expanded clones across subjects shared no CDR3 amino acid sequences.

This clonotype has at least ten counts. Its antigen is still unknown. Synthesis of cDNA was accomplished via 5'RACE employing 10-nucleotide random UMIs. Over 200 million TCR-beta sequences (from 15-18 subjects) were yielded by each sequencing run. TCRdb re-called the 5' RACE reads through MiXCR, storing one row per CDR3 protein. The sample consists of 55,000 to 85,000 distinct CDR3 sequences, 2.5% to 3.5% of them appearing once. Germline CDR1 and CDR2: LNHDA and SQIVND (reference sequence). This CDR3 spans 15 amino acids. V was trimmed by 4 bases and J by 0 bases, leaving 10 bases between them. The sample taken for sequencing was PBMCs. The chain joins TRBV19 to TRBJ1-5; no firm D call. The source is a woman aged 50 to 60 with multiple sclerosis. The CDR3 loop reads CASSTLGRSNQPQHF. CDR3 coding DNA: TGTGCCAGTAGTACCCTTGGACGTAGCAATCAGCCCCAGCATTTT.